This is a list of T cell receptor beta chains from one sample in a study of quantifying T cell responses using KT2 cells. TCRdb called the UMI-ligation and nested PCR reads again in MiXCR, with one record for every CDR3 protein. The sample yields 25,000 to 35,000 distinct CDR3 sequences, about 7.3% seen once. The sequenced sample was PBMCs spiked with cells of the T cell clone KT2. These TCRs come from a human donor. Both conserved end residues are part of each CDR3. D genes are given only for firm matches. Clone sizes are given selectively: once, few, many, or a class where the clone is expanded.

abundance	v_gene	d_gene	j_gene	CDR3aa	CDR3nt
-	TRBV20-1	TRBD2	TRBJ2-3	CSARLLAGRADTQYF	TGCAGTGCTAGGCTGCTAGCGGGGAGGGCAGATACGCAGTATTTT
few	TRBV2	-	TRBJ2-6	CASSVSPGRESPIVSGANVLTF	TGTGCCAGCAGTGTCTCCCCTGGACGAGAGTCCCCCATTGTCTCTGGGGCCAACGTCCTGACTTTC
many	TRBV29-1	TRBD1	TRBJ1-6	CSPGTANSPLHF	TGCAGCCCGGGGACAGCAAATTCACCCCTCCACTTT
many	TRBV12-3/TRBV12-4	TRBD2	TRBJ2-7	CASSGLAGGLYIGQYF	TGTGCCAGCAGCGGACTAGCGGGGGGGCTTTACATCGGGCAGTACTTC
-	TRBV6-4	TRBD2	TRBJ2-3	CASSDGTSGGADTQYF	TGTGCCAGCAGTGACGGGACTAGCGGGGGGGCAGATACGCAGTATTTT
-	TRBV27	-	TRBJ2-3	CASSLGQDTQYF	TGTGCCAGCAGTTTGGGGCAAGATACGCAGTATTTT
many	TRBV20-1	-	TRBJ1-3	CSARDRRGRSSGNTIYF	TGCAGTGCTAGAGATCGGCGCGGCAGAAGCTCTGGAAACACCATATATTTT
many	TRBV18	-	TRBJ1-2	CASSPAGSNYGYTF	TGTGCCAGCTCACCGGCCGGTTCTAACTATGGCTACACCTTC
many	TRBV5-4	-	TRBJ1-2	CASSAGGANYGYTF	TGTGCCAGCAGCGCAGGCGGGGCTAACTATGGCTACACCTTC
once	TRBV11-2	TRBD2	TRBJ2-7	CASSHFGGAAYEQYF	TGTGCCAGCAGCCACTTCGGGGGGGCAGCCTACGAGCAGTACTTC
many	TRBV6-6	-	TRBJ1-1	CASSYFNQGRDTEAFF	TGTGCCAGCAGTTACTTCAACCAGGGAAGGGACACTGAAGCTTTCTTT
many	TRBV20-1	TRBD1	TRBJ1-1	CSARLRGMNTEAFF	TGCAGTGCTAGACTCAGGGGGATGAACACTGAAGCTTTCTTT
-	TRBV7-2	-	TRBJ2-1	CASSLRPREALGYNEQFF	TGTGCCAGCAGCTTAAGGCCCAGGGAGGCCCTGGGGTACAATGAGCAGTTCTTC
few	TRBV6-2/TRBV6-3	-	TRBJ2-5	CASSASVQETQYF	TGTGCCAGCAGCGCTAGCGTCCAAGAGACCCAGTACTTC
few	TRBV7-8	-	TRBJ2-5	CASSPSEAQETQYF	TGTGCCAGCAGCCCTTCGGAGGCGCAAGAGACCCAGTACTTC
many	TRBV20-1	-	TRBJ1-4	CSAETLPGPLF	TGCAGTGCTGAAACCCTACCGGGCCCTCTTTTT
many	TRBV19	-	TRBJ1-2	CASTSFDGYTF	TGTGCCAGTACTAGTTTCGATGGCTACACCTTC
few	TRBV6-1	-	TRBJ2-3	CASSLQGPTDTQYF	TGTGCCAGCAGTTTGCAGGGACCCACAGATACGCAGTATTTT
many	TRBV7-2	-	TRBJ1-1	CASSLDPNTEAFF	TGTGCCAGCAGCTTAGATCCGAACACTGAAGCTTTCTTT
-	TRBV27	-	TRBJ1-5	CASNPTGGHKPQHF	TGTGCCAGCAACCCCACGGGGGGGCATAAGCCCCAGCATTTT
many	TRBV12-3/TRBV12-4	-	TRBJ1-1	CASRDSSNTEAFF	TGTGCCAGCAGGGACAGTTCGAACACTGAAGCTTTCTTT
few	TRBV13	TRBD1	TRBJ1-1	CASSPGGRGVTEAFF	TGTGCCAGCAGCCCGGGGGGCAGGGGGGTCACTGAAGCTTTCTTT
many	TRBV3-1	-	TRBJ1-2	CASSQEGGYTF	TGTGCCAGCAGCCAGGAAGGGGGCTACACCTTC
many	TRBV7-2	-	TRBJ1-2	CASSLEVVHRGADYGYTF	TGTGCCAGCAGCTTAGAGGTGGTCCACCGGGGAGCGGACTATGGCTACACCTTC
many	TRBV20-1	TRBD1	TRBJ2-1	CSARSTWGTGFYNEQFF	TGCAGTGCTAGATCAACTTGGGGGACAGGGTTCTACAATGAGCAGTTCTTC
-	TRBV2	-	TRBJ2-7	CASKGLRDFYEQYF	TGTGCCAGCAAGGGACTTAGGGACTTTTACGAGCAGTACTTC
-	TRBV5-1	-	TRBJ2-6	CASSLAQGPGANVLTF	TGCGCCAGCAGCTTGGCTCAGGGCCCTGGGGCCAACGTCCTGACTTTC
many	TRBV7-8	TRBD1	TRBJ2-1	CASSLALLDRGARLRYRQQFF	TGTGCCAGCAGCTTAGCGCTTCTGGACAGGGGGGCGCGTTTACGGTACAGGCAGCAGTTCTTC
many	TRBV6-1	TRBD2	TRBJ2-3	CASSGLAGGPDTQYF	TGTGCCAGCAGTGGACTAGCGGGAGGGCCAGATACGCAGTATTTT
many	TRBV11-2	-	TRBJ1-2	CASSLGGGYTF	TGTGCCAGCAGCTTAGGTGGAGGCTACACCTTC
few	TRBV20-1	-	TRBJ2-3	CSATGGVMDTQYF	TGCAGTGCTACAGGAGGGGTTATGGATACGCAGTATTTT
-	TRBV12-5	-	TRBJ2-1	CASGFGTGVRNEQFF	TGTGCTAGTGGTTTTGGAACGGGGGTTAGGAATGAGCAGTTCTTC
many	TRBV6-1	TRBD2	TRBJ2-1	CASSDDPGLAGFEQFF	TGTGCCAGCAGTGATGACCCAGGACTAGCGGGGTTTGAGCAGTTCTTC
many	TRBV7-3	-	TRBJ1-5	CASSLPILQGHICNQPQHF	TGTGCCAGCAGCTTACCTATATTACAGGGACACATTTGCAATCAGCCCCAGCATTTT
few	TRBV27	TRBD1	TRBJ2-1	CASSLGQGVAWSYNEQFF	TGTGCCAGCAGTTTGGGACAGGGGGTAGCGTGGTCCTACAATGAGCAGTTCTTC
-	TRBV20-1	-	TRBJ1-1	CSAPTQPEAFF	TGCAGTGCTCCTACACAGCCTGAAGCTTTCTTT
many	TRBV29-1	TRBD1	TRBJ2-5	CSVSETGQETQYF	TGCAGCGTTTCAGAGACAGGGCAAGAGACCCAGTACTTC
few	TRBV7-9	-	TRBJ1-2	CASSLWSSGGYTF	TGTGCCAGCAGCTTGTGGTCTTCGGGAGGCTACACCTTC
many	TRBV27	-	TRBJ1-4	CASSLRAGYEKLFF	TGTGCCAGCAGTTTACGAGCAGGGTATGAAAAACTGTTTTTT
few	TRBV12-3/TRBV12-4	TRBD1	TRBJ2-1	CASRPLGTGGEMRYEQFF	TGTGCCAGCAGACCCTTAGGGACAGGGGGCGAGATGAGGTATGAGCAGTTCTTC
many	TRBV5-1	-	TRBJ2-3	CASSFGGAADTQYF	TGCGCCAGCAGCTTTGGCGGGGCAGCAGATACGCAGTATTTT
many	TRBV15	TRBD2	TRBJ2-1	CATSRGSGRSSYNEQFF	TGTGCCACCAGCAGGGGAAGCGGGAGAAGTTCCTACAATGAGCAGTTCTTC
few	TRBV6-1	-	TRBJ2-1	CASSETGLRGQFF	TGTGCCAGCAGTGAAACTGGCCTTCGAGGGCAGTTCTTC
many	TRBV15	-	TRBJ1-4	CATSRDLQTNEKLFF	TGTGCCACCAGCAGAGATCTACAGACTAATGAAAAACTGTTTTTT
many	TRBV18	-	TRBJ2-1	CASSPSPSAYNEQFF	TGTGCCAGCTCACCATCCCCGTCTGCCTACAATGAGCAGTTCTTC
-	TRBV5-4	TRBD2	TRBJ2-3	CATRLAGARDTQYF	TGTGCCACCAGACTAGCGGGGGCGCGAGATACGCAGTATTTT
few	TRBV12-3/TRBV12-4	-	TRBJ1-2	CASSFPTGTYGYTF	TGTGCCAGCAGTTTCCCCACCGGAACCTATGGCTACACCTTC
many	TRBV24-1	-	TRBJ2-3	CATSGGSDTQYF	TGTGCCACCAGTGGGGGTTCAGATACGCAGTATTTT
many	TRBV4-3	TRBD1	TRBJ1-2	CASSQAGAGGTNYGYTF	TGCGCCAGCAGCCAAGCGGGCGCAGGGGGCACTAACTATGGCTACACCTTC
many	TRBV29-1	-	TRBJ2-2	CSVVGTVNTGELFF	TGCAGCGTTGTCGGGACTGTGAACACCGGGGAGCTGTTTTTT
few	TRBV2	-	TRBJ1-1	CASSDRRGRGAFF	TGTGCCAGCAGTGATAGGAGGGGCCGGGGAGCTTTCTTT
-	TRBV7-2	TRBD1	TRBJ1-6	CASSSDRGYSPLHF	TGTGCCAGCAGCAGTGACAGGGGTTATTCACCCCTCCACTTT
few	TRBV20-1	-	TRBJ2-2	CSARDLIGTGELFF	TGCAGTGCTAGAGATCTTATAGGCACCGGGGAGCTGTTTTTT
many	TRBV7-9	-	TRBJ2-3	CASSLGGAADTQYF	TGTGCCAGCAGCTTAGGGGGAGCCGCAGATACGCAGTATTTT
many	TRBV5-4	-	TRBJ2-3	CASSGGLEWDTQYF	TGTGCCAGCAGCGGGGGCCTCGAATGGGATACGCAGTATTTT